The T cell receptor (beta chain) under discussion was sequenced for a study of tumor-infiltrating lymphocytes in primary liver carcinoma. Comments on this clonotype: What it recognizes is unknown. The junction shows a germline mismatch at one end, possibly a read error.

Making TCR beta cDNA involved approximately 0.5 ug total RNA and a constant-region primer. Libraries covering TCR beta were generated through three nested multiplex PCR rounds (using a slightly modified ARM-PCR). The study ran its first two PCR rounds for roughly 10 cycles each, using TRBV1-TRBV30 forward primers and a C-beta reverse primer. One entry per CDR3 protein results from TCRdb running MiXCR on the multiplex PCR reads. This table has hundreds of thousands of distinct CDR3 sequences, around three fifths appearing once. The CDR3 contains 16 residues. CDR1 and CDR2 from the germline V gene are SGHVS and FQNEAQ. Germline DNA was also extracted, and blood RNA derived from unsorted whole blood. Study-wide points: Tumor-adjacent and tumor-blood pairs displayed less overlap than did pairs of tumor regions. When set against blood, tumors had a significantly higher top-250-clone fraction (p = 0.039).

Input material: peripheral blood. V gene TRBV7-8 combines with J gene TRBJ2-3; 9 bases fit TRBD2. The receptor comes from a woman aged 25 to 39 with primary liver carcinoma and hepatitis B virus infection. CDR3 sequence: CASRLALAGGTDTQYF. CDR3 bases: TGTGCCAGCAGGTTAGCCTTAGCGGGAGGCACAGATACGCAGTATTTT.